The present entry profiles one T cell receptor beta chain with its context. The data stem from a study of monozygotic twins with inflammatory bowel disease. Using the 5' RACE reads, TCRdb records one entry per CDR3 protein without DNA. The listing contains 440,000 or so distinct CDR3 sequences. The CDR3 spans 15 residues. Per germline, CDR1 DFQATT and CDR2 SNEGSKA (reference sequence). This chain connects TRBV20-1 to TRBJ2-6; the TRBD1 assignment by TCRdb is unverifiable without DNA. The sample taken for sequencing was blood. This TCR was recovered from a human donor with ulcerative colitis or Crohn's disease, or a healthy co-twin of an affected twin (not recorded which). The CDR3 reads CSVATPGTGANVLTF.